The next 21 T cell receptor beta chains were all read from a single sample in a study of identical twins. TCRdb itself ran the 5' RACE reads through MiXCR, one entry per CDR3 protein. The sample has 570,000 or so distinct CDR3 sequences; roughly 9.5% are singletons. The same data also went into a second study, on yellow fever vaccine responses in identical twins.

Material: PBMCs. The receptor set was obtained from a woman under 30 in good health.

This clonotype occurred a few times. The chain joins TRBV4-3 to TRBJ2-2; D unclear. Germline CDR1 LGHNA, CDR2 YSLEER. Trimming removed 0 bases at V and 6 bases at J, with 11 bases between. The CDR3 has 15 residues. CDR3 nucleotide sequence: TGCGCCAGCAGCCAAGAATGGTCTGTCGCCGGGGAGCTGTTTTTT. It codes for CASSQEWSVAGELFF.

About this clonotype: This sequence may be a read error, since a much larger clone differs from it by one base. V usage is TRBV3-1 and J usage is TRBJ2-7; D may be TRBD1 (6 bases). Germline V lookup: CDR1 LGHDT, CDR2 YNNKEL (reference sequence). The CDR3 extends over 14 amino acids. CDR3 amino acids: CASSPQGPFYERYF. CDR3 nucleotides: TGTGCCAGCAGCCCCCAGGGGCCTTTCTACGAGCGGTACTTC.

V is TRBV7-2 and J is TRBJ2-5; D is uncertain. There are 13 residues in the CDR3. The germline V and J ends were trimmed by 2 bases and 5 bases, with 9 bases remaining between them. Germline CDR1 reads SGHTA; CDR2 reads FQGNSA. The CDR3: CASSLRLRETQYF. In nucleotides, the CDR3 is TGTGCCAGCAGCTTACGTTTGCGGGAGACCCAGTACTTC.

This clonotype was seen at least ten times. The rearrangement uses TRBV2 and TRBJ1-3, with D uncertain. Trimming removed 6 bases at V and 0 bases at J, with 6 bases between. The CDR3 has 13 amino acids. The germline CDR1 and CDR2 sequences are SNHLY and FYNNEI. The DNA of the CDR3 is TGTGCCAGCAGAGTTCCCTCTGGAAACACCATATATTTT. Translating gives CASRVPSGNTIYF.

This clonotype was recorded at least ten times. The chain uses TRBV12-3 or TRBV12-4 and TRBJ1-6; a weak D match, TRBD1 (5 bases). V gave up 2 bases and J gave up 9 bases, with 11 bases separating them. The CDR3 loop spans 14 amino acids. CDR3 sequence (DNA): TGTGCCAGCAGTTTAACCGGGGGGGGTTCACCCCTCCACTTT. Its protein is CASSLTGGGSPLHF.

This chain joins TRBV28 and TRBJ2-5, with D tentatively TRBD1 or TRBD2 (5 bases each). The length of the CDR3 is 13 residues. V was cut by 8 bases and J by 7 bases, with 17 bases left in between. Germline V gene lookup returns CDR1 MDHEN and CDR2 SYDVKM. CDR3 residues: CASSSRGEVTQYF. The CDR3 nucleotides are TGTGCCAGCTCCTCGAGGGGTGAAGTGACCCAGTACTTC.

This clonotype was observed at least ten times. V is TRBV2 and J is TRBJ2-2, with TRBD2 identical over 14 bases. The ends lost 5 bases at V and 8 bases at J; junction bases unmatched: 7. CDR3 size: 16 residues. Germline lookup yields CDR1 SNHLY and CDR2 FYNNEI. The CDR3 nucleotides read TGTGCCAGCAGTCCGCCGGGACTAGCGGGAGCGGGGGAGCTGTTTTTT. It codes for CASSPPGLAGAGELFF.

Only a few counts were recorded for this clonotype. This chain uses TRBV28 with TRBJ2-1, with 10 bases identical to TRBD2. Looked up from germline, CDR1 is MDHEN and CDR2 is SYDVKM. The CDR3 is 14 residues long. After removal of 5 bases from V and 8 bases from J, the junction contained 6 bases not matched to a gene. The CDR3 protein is CASSISGTSDEQFF. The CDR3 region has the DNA TGTGCCAGCAGTATCTCCGGGACTAGCGATGAGCAGTTCTTC.

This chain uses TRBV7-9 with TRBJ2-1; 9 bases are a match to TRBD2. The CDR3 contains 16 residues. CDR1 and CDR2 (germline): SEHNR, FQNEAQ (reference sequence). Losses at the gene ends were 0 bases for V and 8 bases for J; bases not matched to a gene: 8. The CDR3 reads CASSLAASGNYDEQFF. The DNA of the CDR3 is TGTGCCAGCAGCTTAGCGGCTAGCGGGAATTACGATGAGCAGTTCTTC.

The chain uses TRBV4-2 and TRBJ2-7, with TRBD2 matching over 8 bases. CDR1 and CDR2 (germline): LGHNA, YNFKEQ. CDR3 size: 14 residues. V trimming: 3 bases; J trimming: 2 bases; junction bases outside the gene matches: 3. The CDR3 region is CASSQEGLAYEQYF. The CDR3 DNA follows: TGTGCCAGCAGCCAGGAGGGACTAGCCTACGAGCAGTACTTC.

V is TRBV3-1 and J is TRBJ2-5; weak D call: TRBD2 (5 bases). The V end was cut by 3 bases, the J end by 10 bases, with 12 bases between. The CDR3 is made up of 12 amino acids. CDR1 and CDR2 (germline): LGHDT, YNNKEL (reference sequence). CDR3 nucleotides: TGTGCCAGCAGCCAGAACTACCGGGGCCAGTACTTC. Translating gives CASSQNYRGQYF.

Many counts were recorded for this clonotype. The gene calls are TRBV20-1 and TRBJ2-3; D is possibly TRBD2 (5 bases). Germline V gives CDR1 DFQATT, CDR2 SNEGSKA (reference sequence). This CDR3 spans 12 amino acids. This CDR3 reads CSVRVGTDTQYF. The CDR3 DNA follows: TGCAGCGTGAGGGTCGGCACAGATACGCAGTATTTT.

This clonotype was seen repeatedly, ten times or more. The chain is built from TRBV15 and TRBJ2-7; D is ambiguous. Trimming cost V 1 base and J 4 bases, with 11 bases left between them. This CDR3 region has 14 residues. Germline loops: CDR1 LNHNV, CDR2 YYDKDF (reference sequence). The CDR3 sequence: CATSRGIVGYEQYF. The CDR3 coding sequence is TGTGCCACCAGCAGAGGAATCGTGGGTTACGAGCAGTACTTC.

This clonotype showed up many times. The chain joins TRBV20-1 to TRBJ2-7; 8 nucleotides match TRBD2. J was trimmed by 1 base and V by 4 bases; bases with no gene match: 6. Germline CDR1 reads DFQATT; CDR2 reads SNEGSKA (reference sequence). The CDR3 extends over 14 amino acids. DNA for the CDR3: TGCAGTGCTAACGCACCGGGGGGGTCCTACGAGCAGTACTTC. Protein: CSANAPGGSYEQYF.

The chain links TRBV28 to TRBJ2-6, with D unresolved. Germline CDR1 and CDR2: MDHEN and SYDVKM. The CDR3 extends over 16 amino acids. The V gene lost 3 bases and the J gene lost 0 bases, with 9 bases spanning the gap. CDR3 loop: CASSFGRTSGANVLTF. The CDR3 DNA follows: TGTGCCAGCAGTTTTGGACGGACCTCTGGGGCCAACGTCCTGACTTTC.

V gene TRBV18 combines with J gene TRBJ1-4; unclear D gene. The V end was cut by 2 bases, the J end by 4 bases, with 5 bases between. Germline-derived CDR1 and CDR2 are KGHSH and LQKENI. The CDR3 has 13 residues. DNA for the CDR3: TGTGCCAGCTCACCAACCCTTAATGAAAAACTGTTTTTT. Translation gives CASSPTLNEKLFF.

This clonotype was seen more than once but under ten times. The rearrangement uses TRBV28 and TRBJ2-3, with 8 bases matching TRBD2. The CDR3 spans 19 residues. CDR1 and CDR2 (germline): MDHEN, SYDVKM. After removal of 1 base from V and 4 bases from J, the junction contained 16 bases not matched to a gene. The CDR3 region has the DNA TGTGCCAGCAGTTTATATCGGCCTCGGGGCCCCGGGGGGGCAGATACGCAGTATTTT. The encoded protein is CASSLYRPRGPGGADTQYF.

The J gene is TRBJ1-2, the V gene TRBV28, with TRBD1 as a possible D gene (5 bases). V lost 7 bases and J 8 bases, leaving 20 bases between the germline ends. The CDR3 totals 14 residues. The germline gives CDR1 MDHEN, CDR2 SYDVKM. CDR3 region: CASTRDGGGEGYTF. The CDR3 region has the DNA TGTGCCAGCACCAGGGACGGAGGAGGTGAGGGCTACACCTTC.

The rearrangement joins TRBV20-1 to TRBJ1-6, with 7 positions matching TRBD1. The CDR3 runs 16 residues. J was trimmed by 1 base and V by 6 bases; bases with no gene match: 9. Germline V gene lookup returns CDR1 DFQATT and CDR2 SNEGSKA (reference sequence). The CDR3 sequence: CSALGTALSYNSPLHF. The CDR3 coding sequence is TGCAGTGCCCTCGGGACAGCCCTATCCTATAATTCACCCCTCCACTTT.

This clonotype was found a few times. In nucleotides, the CDR3 is TGTGCCAGCAGTACAAAATCGATTAGCGGGACTCTTATTGAGCAGTTCTTC. It yields the protein CASSTKSISGTLIEQFF. The chain links TRBV6-1 to TRBJ2-1; 8 bases match TRBD2. V trimming: 5 bases; J trimming: 9 bases; junction bases outside the gene matches: 18. The CDR3 has 17 residues. Germline V gene data show CDR1 as MNHNS and CDR2 as SASEGT.

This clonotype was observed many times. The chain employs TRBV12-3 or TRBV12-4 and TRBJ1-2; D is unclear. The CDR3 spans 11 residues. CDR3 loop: CALNSNYGYTF. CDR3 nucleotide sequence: TGTGCTCTGAATTCTAACTATGGCTACACCTTC.